The rows below give T cell receptor beta chains drawn from one sample of a study of blood T cells in healthy people across ages. Each CDR3 protein gets one entry after TCRdb re-called the 5' RACE reads with MiXCR. The data show about 830,000 distinct CDR3 sequences, approximately 67% seen once. The sample taken for sequencing was blood. The receptors were sampled from a young man in good health. Each CDR3 is given with its conserved first and last residue. Each record gives: D gene, clone size, V gene, J gene, CDR3 length, CDR3 protein, CDR3 DNA. A D gene is named only where the DNA matches it firmly. Size is stated for part of the rows, as once, few or many counts, or as a class when the clone is expanded.

TRBD1	few	TRBV12-3/TRBV12-4	TRBJ2-5	15	CASSLGTGTLETQYF	TGTGCCAGCAGTTTAGGGACAGGGACACTCGAGACCCAGTACTTC
.	.	TRBV20-1	TRBJ2-3	14	CSAKRGSSTDTQYF	TGCAGTGCTAAGAGGGGCAGCAGCACAGATACGCAGTATTTT
TRBD2	.	TRBV7-2	TRBJ2-1	19	CASSLGLVVGGGRYNEQFF	TGTGCCAGCAGCTTAGGGTTGGTCGTTGGGGGGGGGAGATACAATGAGCAGTTCTTC
.	.	TRBV10-3	TRBJ2-1	16	CAISVAEDSSYNEQFF	TGTGCCATCAGTGTTGCGGAGGACAGCTCCTACAATGAGCAGTTCTTC
.	.	TRBV18	TRBJ2-3	14	CASSPPWVTDTQYF	TGTGCCAGCTCACCACCGTGGGTCACAGATACGCAGTATTTT
TRBD1	.	TRBV9	TRBJ1-2	15	CASSVETGENYGYTF	TGTGCCAGCAGCGTAGAAACAGGGGAAAACTATGGCTACACCTTC
TRBD2	.	TRBV5-1	TRBJ2-3	18	CASSLRAGTSGSTDTQYF	TGCGCCAGCAGCTTGAGGGCAGGGACTAGCGGGAGCACAGATACGCAGTATTTT
.	.	TRBV12-3/TRBV12-4	TRBJ1-5	14	CASSSRDFDQPQHF	TGTGCCAGCAGTTCGAGGGATTTCGATCAGCCCCAGCATTTT
.	.	TRBV2	TRBJ2-5	14	CASSANAAKETQYF	TGTGCCAGCAGTGCGAACGCAGCGAAAGAGACCCAGTACTTC
.	few	TRBV4-3	TRBJ2-1	15	CASSQEGSSYNEQFF	TGCGCCAGCAGCCAAGAAGGCAGCTCCTACAATGAGCAGTTCTTC
.	.	TRBV6-6	TRBJ1-5	17	CASSYPTLGYGNQPQHF	TGTGCCAGCAGTTACCCTACGCTCGGGTACGGGAATCAGCCCCAGCATTTT
.	.	TRBV2	TRBJ2-7	14	CASRAGSSSYEQYF	TGTGCCAGCAGGGCGGGGTCGAGCTCCTACGAGCAGTACTTC
TRBD2	.	TRBV10-3	TRBJ2-1	19	CAISESRLAGAPRGNEQFF	TGTGCCATCAGTGAGTCGCGTCTAGCGGGGGCGCCGAGGGGCAATGAGCAGTTCTTC
TRBD2	.	TRBV20-1	TRBJ2-5	15	CSARKSGGPQETQYF	TGCAGTGCTAGAAAGAGCGGGGGACCCCAAGAGACCCAGTACTTC
.	.	TRBV3-1	TRBJ2-3	15	CASSQDRGQLDTQYF	TGTGCCAGCAGCCAAGACCGCGGACAACTCGATACGCAGTATTTT
TRBD2	.	TRBV9	TRBJ2-1	18	CASSVGTSGEILYNEQFF	TGTGCCAGCAGCGTGGGGACTAGCGGCGAAATTCTCTACAATGAGCAGTTCTTC
TRBD1	few	TRBV12-3/TRBV12-4	TRBJ2-1	16	CASTGDRGLRYNEQFF	TGTGCCAGCACTGGGGACAGGGGGCTAAGGTACAATGAGCAGTTCTTC
TRBD1	.	TRBV9	TRBJ2-5	16	CASSVAMAGGAETQYF	TGTGCCAGCAGCGTAGCTATGGCAGGGGGCGCGGAGACCCAGTACTTC
TRBD1	.	TRBV9	TRBJ1-1	17	CASSVAGQGMGGTEAFF	TGTGCCAGCAGCGTAGCGGGACAGGGGATGGGCGGCACTGAAGCTTTCTTT
.	few	TRBV4-1	TRBJ1-2	14	CASSPRARQDGYTF	TGCGCCAGCAGCCCTCGGGCCCGCCAGGATGGCTACACCTTC
TRBD2	once	TRBV20-1	TRBJ2-3	14	CSAMGGGRADTQYF	TGCAGTGCTATGGGCGGGGGGAGAGCAGATACGCAGTATTTT
TRBD1	few	TRBV29-1	TRBJ1-2	13	CSSTGGPNYGYTF	TGCAGCTCAACAGGGGGGCCGAACTATGGCTACACCTTC
.	once	TRBV7-2	TRBJ2-2	14	CARSLGTGTGELFF	TGTGCCCGCAGCTTAGGGACGGGCACCGGGGAGCTGTTTTTT
.	.	TRBV20-1	TRBJ2-1	14	CSAPARGHRNEQFF	TGCAGTGCTCCAGCAAGGGGACACCGAAATGAGCAGTTCTTC
TRBD2	.	TRBV5-6	TRBJ2-7	13	CASSQGLRGEQYF	TGTGCCAGCAGCCAGGGACTACGGGGAGAGCAGTACTTC
.	.	TRBV6-5	TRBJ2-5	14	CASRAVQGQETQYF	TGTGCCAGCAGGGCAGTACAGGGTCAAGAGACCCAGTACTTC
TRBD1	.	TRBV7-8	TRBJ1-3	15	CASSLQGAIGNTIYF	TGTGCCAGCAGCCTCCAGGGGGCAATTGGAAACACCATATATTTT
TRBD2	few	TRBV25-1	TRBJ2-3	13	CASSDWGGDTQYF	TGTGCCAGCAGTGATTGGGGGGGAGATACGCAGTATTTT
.	.	TRBV10-3	TRBJ1-2	12	CAITQTGYGYTF	TGTGCCATCACTCAGACAGGCTATGGCTACACCTTC
.	.	TRBV12-3/TRBV12-4	TRBJ1-5	16	CASSLFLGIGEQPQHF	TGTGCCAGCAGTTTATTTCTCGGCATCGGTGAACAGCCCCAGCATTTT
TRBD2	.	TRBV7-8	TRBJ2-1	13	CASSLHGLAGQFF	TGTGCCAGCAGCCTCCATGGACTAGCGGGGCAGTTCTTC
.	.	TRBV7-9	TRBJ1-2	14	CASSLTLGYYGYTF	TGTGCCAGCAGCTTAACCTTGGGTTACTATGGCTACACCTTC
.	once	TRBV4-2	TRBJ2-3	13	CASSHPTTDTQYF	TGTGCCAGCAGCCATCCCACCACAGATACGCAGTATTTT
.	.	TRBV7-9	TRBJ2-1	15	CASSLAGRTRNEQFF	TGTGCCAGCAGCTTAGCGGGAAGGACTCGCAATGAGCAGTTCTTC
TRBD2	.	TRBV7-2	TRBJ2-5	19	CASSLDPPTSGGRMETQYF	TGTGCCAGCAGCTTAGATCCCCCGACTAGCGGGGGGCGGATGGAGACCCAGTACTTC
.	.	TRBV5-1	TRBJ2-7	16	CASSLGALTGYNEQYF	TGCGCCAGCAGCTTGGGTGCCCTAACAGGATACAACGAGCAGTACTTC
TRBD1	few	TRBV10-3	TRBJ2-5	14	CAIAGTGARETQYF	TGTGCCATCGCTGGGACAGGGGCCCGGGAGACCCAGTACTTC
.	.	TRBV6-1	TRBJ1-5	15	CASIGTRQYYQPQHF	TGTGCCAGCATTGGAACCCGACAGTACTATCAGCCCCAGCATTTT
.	.	TRBV9	TRBJ2-1	11	CASSTHYEQFF	TGTGCCAGCAGCACCCACTATGAGCAGTTCTTC
TRBD2	few	TRBV7-6	TRBJ2-5	17	CASSLGSQAGAQETQYF	TGTGCCAGCAGCTTAGGGTCCCAAGCGGGGGCACAAGAGACCCAGTACTTC
.	.	TRBV12-3/TRBV12-4	TRBJ1-5	16	CASSTQGGWRNQPQHF	TGTGCCAGCAGCACCCAAGGGGGATGGCGCAATCAGCCCCAGCATTTT
.	.	TRBV6-2/TRBV6-3	TRBJ2-7	11	CASRTRDEQYF	TGTGCCAGCAGGACTCGGGACGAGCAGTACTTC
.	few	TRBV7-2	TRBJ2-7	13	CASSLRGSHEQYF	TGTGCCAGCAGCTTAAGGGGCAGCCACGAGCAGTACTTC
.	.	TRBV4-3	TRBJ2-7	13	CASSQGRNHEQYF	TGCGCCAGCAGCCAAGGGAGGAACCACGAGCAGTACTTC
TRBD1	once	TRBV5-1	TRBJ2-7	13	CASSKGGTDEQYF	TGCGCCAGCAGTAAAGGGGGCACCGACGAGCAGTACTTC
.	.	TRBV6-1	TRBJ1-5	15	CASSPGLTGDQPQHF	TGTGCCAGCAGCCCCGGACTGACTGGCGATCAGCCCCAGCATTTT
.	once	TRBV28	TRBJ1-5	16	CASSGPIGSGNQPQHF	TGTGCCAGCAGTGGCCCCATAGGGAGTGGAAATCAGCCCCAGCATTTT
TRBD1	.	TRBV9	TRBJ2-3	14	CASRKTGGTDTQYF	TGTGCCAGCAGAAAGACAGGGGGCACAGATACGCAGTATTTT
.	.	TRBV9	TRBJ1-4	15	CASSVAGDLPTELFF	TGTGCCAGCAGCGTAGCTGGGGACCTCCCTACGGAACTGTTTTTT
TRBD1	.	TRBV2	TRBJ1-1	15	CASSTTGLGDTEAFF	TGTGCCAGCAGCACGACAGGGCTGGGAGACACTGAAGCTTTCTTT
.	.	TRBV7-2	TRBJ2-4	17	CASSAPAGTLGKNIQYF	TGTGCCAGCAGCGCCCCGGCGGGTACATTGGGCAAAAACATTCAGTACTTC
TRBD1	.	TRBV12-3/TRBV12-4	TRBJ1-5	13	CASSLSGGQPQHF	TGTGCCAGCAGTTTATCAGGGGGCCAGCCCCAGCATTTT
TRBD1	.	TRBV7-7	TRBJ2-7	17	CASSLYPVGQGSYEQYF	TGTGCTAGCAGCTTATATCCCGTGGGACAGGGCTCCTACGAGCAGTACTTC
.	.	TRBV2	TRBJ1-5	14	CASIENASNQPQHF	TGTGCCAGCATTGAGAACGCTAGCAATCAGCCCCAGCATTTT
.	few	TRBV5-1	TRBJ2-3	13	CASSSNPTDTQYF	TGCGCCAGCAGCTCTAATCCCACAGATACGCAGTATTTT